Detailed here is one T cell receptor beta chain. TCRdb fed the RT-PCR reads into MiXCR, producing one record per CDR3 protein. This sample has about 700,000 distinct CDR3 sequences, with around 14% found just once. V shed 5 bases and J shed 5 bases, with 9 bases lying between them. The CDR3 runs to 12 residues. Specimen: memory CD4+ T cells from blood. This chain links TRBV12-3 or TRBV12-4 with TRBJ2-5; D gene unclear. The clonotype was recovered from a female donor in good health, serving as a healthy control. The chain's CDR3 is CASSAVRETQYF. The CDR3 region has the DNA TGTGCCAGCAGTGCAGTTCGCGAGACCCAGTACTTC.